Following are 4 T cell receptor beta chains from one sample sequenced in a study of PD-L1 blockade in urothelial cancer. Libraries were prepared by immunoSEQ multiplex PCR; TCRdb keeps only in-frame clonotypes and omits some of them. The data show 37,000 or so clones, with 82% seen just once and 18% held by the top ten. This sample comprised PBMCs, obtained around atezolizumab (anti-PD-L1) treatment. The receptors stem from a man between 60 and 75 years old with urothelial cancer.

The sample holds a few counts of this clone. The chain has TRBV5-1 and TRBJ2-1, with TRBD2 matching over 10 bases. Trimming took 7 bases from V and 5 from J; bases not matched to a gene: 3. CDR1 is SGHRS and CDR2 is YFSETQ in the germline V gene. This CDR3 contains 13 residues. Here the CDR3 reads CASRGLANNEQFF. CDR3 DNA: TGCGCCAGCCGGGGACTAGCGAACAATGAGCAGTTCTTC.

This clone was found once. The chain is built from TRBV7-8 and TRBJ1-2; maybe TRBD1 (6 bases). The germline V gene has CDR1 SGHVS and CDR2 FQNEAQ. The CDR3 totals 13 residues. Trimming took off 4 bases at V and 7 bases at J, with 13 bases between the two ends. CDR3: CASSYPGGRGYTF. Here the CDR3 DNA reads TGTGCCAGCAGCTATCCGGGGGGCCGTGGCTACACCTTC.

This chain connects TRBV6-1 to TRBJ2-1, with TRBD1 matching over 10 bases. CDR3 size: 15 residues. Germline values: CDR1 MNHNS, CDR2 SASEGT. The V gene end was trimmed by 3 bases and the J gene end by 9 bases; junction bases not matched to a gene: 8. The CDR3 DNA reads TGTGCCAGCAGTGATGCCGGGACAGGGGATTTTGAGCAGTTCTTC. Its protein product is CASSDAGTGDFEQFF.

The chain employs TRBV18 and TRBJ1-3; D not resolved. V was pared by 5 bases and J by 0 bases, with 8 bases between. In germline, CDR1 is KGHSH, CDR2 LQKENI. The length of the CDR3 is 14 residues. CDR3 in DNA: TGTGCCAGCTCAAATGTGAGCTCTGGAAACACCATATATTTT. This encodes CASSNVSSGNTIYF.